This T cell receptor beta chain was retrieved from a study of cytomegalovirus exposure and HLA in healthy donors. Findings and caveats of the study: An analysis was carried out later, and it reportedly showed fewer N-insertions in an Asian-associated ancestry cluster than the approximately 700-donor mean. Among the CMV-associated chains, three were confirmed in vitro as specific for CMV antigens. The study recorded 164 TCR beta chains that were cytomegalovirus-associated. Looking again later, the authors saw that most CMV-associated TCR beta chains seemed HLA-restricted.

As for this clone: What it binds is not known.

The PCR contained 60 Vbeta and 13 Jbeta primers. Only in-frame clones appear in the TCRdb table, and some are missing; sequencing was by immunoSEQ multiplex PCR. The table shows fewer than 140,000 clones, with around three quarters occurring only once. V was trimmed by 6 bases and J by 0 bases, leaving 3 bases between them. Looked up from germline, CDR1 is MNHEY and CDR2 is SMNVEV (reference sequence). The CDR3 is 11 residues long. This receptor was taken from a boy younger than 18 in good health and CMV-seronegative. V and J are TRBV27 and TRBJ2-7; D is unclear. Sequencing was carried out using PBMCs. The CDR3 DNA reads TGTGCCAGCAGGCGCTCCTACGAGCAGTACTTC. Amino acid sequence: CASRRSYEQYF.